The present TCR beta chain was sequenced within a study of molecular identifiers for immune sequencing clone quantification. Naive CD8 T cells were sorted, and the gate applied was CD8+CD4-CCR7+CD45RA+. Concerning this clonotype: The antigen remains unidentified.

General study results and limits: Should identical TCR molecules share a barcode, the sizes of highly expanded clones could be underestimated. Single-cell amounts of spiked Jurkat TCR RNA were reportedly detectable among over 900,000 naive cells.

CDR3 length: 14 amino acids. Trimming took 0 bases from V and 2 from J, leaving 7 bases between them. Germline CDR1 is SNHLY and CDR2 is FYNNEI. MiXCR, applied by TCRdb to the PCR reads, yields one record per CDR3 protein. The sample holds about 320,000 distinct CDR3 sequences, roughly a quarter seen once. Sequencing was done on a sample of naive CD8+ T cells from blood, with Jurkat cell RNA spiked in. The subset: FACS-sorted CD8+CD4-CCR7+CD45RA+ naive T cells. The J gene is TRBJ1-1, the V gene TRBV2; D gene unclear. This clonotype was sampled from a human donor in good health. Some libraries in this study had Jurkat cell RNA spiked in. The CDR3 DNA sequence: TGTGCCAGCAGTGAAGCGGGCAGAAACACTGAAGCTTTCTTT. Protein sequence: CASSEAGRNTEAFF.